This entry lists 18 T cell receptor beta chains sequenced from one sample in a study of T cell repertoires in urothelial bladder cancer. Measured with immunoSEQ multiplex PCR; TCRdb has only the in-frame clones, and not every one. The data show just over 350 clones, approximately 67% seen once. The sample taken for sequencing was tumor-infiltrating cells from bladder cancer. The receptors derive from a human donor with urothelial carcinoma.

V and J are TRBV21-1 and TRBJ1-6. TRBV21-1 is a recognized pseudogene. The length of the CDR3 is 17 residues. The DNA of the CDR3 is TGTGCCAGCAGCCTAGTCCTTTACGGGTGGGAGATTTCACCCCTCCACTTT. The encoded protein is CASSLVLYGWEISPLHF.

This sequence joins TRBV4-1 and TRBJ2-1; D is perhaps TRBD1 (6 bases). The V end lost 3 bases, the J end lost 9 bases, and 18 bases lay between the germline ends. Germline V gene sequence: CDR1 MGHRA, CDR2 YSYEKL. The CDR3 totals 15 residues. The CDR3 DNA reads as TGCGCCAGCAGCCAGGCAGTGGATGGGGGCATTGAGCAGTTCTTC. This sequence encodes CASSQAVDGGIEQFF.

The chain links TRBV5-1 to TRBJ2-3; maybe TRBD2 (5 bases). V lost 3 bases and J lost 1, with 12 bases in between. CDR1 and CDR2 (germline): SGHRS, YFSETQ. The CDR3 is 15 residues long. Written as DNA, the CDR3 is TGCGCCAGCAGCTCACTAGGGTGGGGCACAGATACGCAGTATTTT. It codes for CASSSLGWGTDTQYF.

V is TRBV7-2 and J is TRBJ1-3; D not certain. This CDR3 contains 17 residues. Germline V gene lookup returns CDR1 SGHTA and CDR2 FQGNSA. V shed 5 bases and J shed 0 bases, with 17 bases lying between them. The CDR3 DNA is TGTGCCAGCAGCCCCTCCCCACAAACCTACTCTGGAAACACCATATATTTT. Protein product: CASSPSPQTYSGNTIYF.

This clone showed up just a few times. This sequence joins TRBV6-1 and TRBJ2-3, with TRBD1 matching over 7 bases. The junction had 3 bases not matched to a gene; V was cut back by 7 bases and J by 2 bases. This CDR3 spans 13 amino acids. CDR1 and CDR2 (germline): MNHNS, SASEGT. CDR3 amino acids: CASKGQITDTQYF. The CDR3 DNA reads as TGTGCCAGCAAGGGACAGATCACAGATACGCAGTATTTT.

The rearrangement joins TRBV19 to TRBJ1-4; the match to TRBD1 covers 11 bases. The CDR3 loop spans 15 amino acids. The V segment lost 5 bases and the J segment 8 bases; nucleotides outside the gene matches: 7. Per the germline V gene, CDR1 is LNHDA and CDR2 is SQIVND (reference sequence). The CDR3 loop reads CASSPRTGGAEKLFF. The CDR3 DNA sequence: TGTGCCAGTAGTCCCCGGACAGGGGGCGCCGAAAAACTGTTTTTT. Using reference TRBV19 and TRBJ1-4 for the parts outside the CDR3, the full variable domain is DGGITQSPKYLFRKEGQNVTLSCEQNLNHDAMYWYRQDPGQGLRLIYYSQIVNDFQKGDIAEGYSVSREKKESFPLTVTSAQKNPTAFYLCASSPRTGGAEKLFFGSGTQLSVL.

The chain joins TRBV5-1 to TRBJ2-1; 8 positions match TRBD2. With V trimmed by 4 bases and J by 4 bases, 13 bases remained unmatched. Germline assignment: CDR1 SGHRS and CDR2 YFSETQ. This CDR3 has 17 amino acids. The CDR3 DNA is TGCGCCAGCAGCGGGGTGGCCTTTAGCGGGATTTACAATGAGCAGTTCTTC. Its translation is CASSGVAFSGIYNEQFF. The variable domain in full, completed from reference TRBV5-1 and TRBJ2-1, reads KAGVTQTPRYLIKTRGQQVTLSCSPISGHRSVSWYQQTPGQGLQFLFEYFSETQRNKGNFPGRFSGRQFSNSRSEMNVSTLELGDSALYLCASSGVAFSGIYNEQFFGPGTRLTVL.

The chain uses TRBV2 and TRBJ2-2; tentatively, D is TRBD1 or TRBD2 (6 bases each). CDR1 is SNHLY, CDR2 FYNNEI, per germline. V was shortened by 10 bases and J by 2 bases, with 17 bases between the two germline ends. The length of the CDR3 is 15 residues. In DNA, the CDR3 is TGTGCCAACAATTACCTGGGGGGCAACACCGGGGAGCTGTTTTTT. It specifies CANNYLGGNTGELFF.

This clone appeared once. At one end the junction does not follow the germline gene, possibly because of a read error. V gene TRBV5-6 combines with J gene TRBJ2-6; no clear D gene. Germline CDR1 is SGHDT and CDR2 is YYEEEE. CDR3 length: 18 amino acids. CDR3 sequence reads: CDSISFNRSQSRANVLTF. The CDR3 DNA is TGTGACAGCATCTCTTTCAATAGGTCACAAAGTCGGGCCAACGTCCTGACTTTC.

In this sample, this clone turned up a few times. V is TRBV2 and J is TRBJ1-6, with D tentatively TRBD1 (5 bases). Germline V lookup: CDR1 SNHLY, CDR2 FYNNEI. Trimming removed 6 bases at V and 7 bases at J, with 10 bases between. The CDR3 runs 13 residues. The CDR3 sequence is CASSRDVNSPLHF. The CDR3 coding sequence is TGTGCCAGCAGCCGGGACGTCAATTCACCCCTCCACTTT.

As regards this clone: The junction departs from the called germline gene at one end, perhaps through a read error. The chain is built from TRBV25-1 and TRBJ1-2; 7 positions agree with TRBD1. The CDR3 covers 17 residues. The V gene's germline CDR1 is MGHDK and CDR2 SYGVNS. The CDR3, as DNA: TGTGCCGGCAGCCCCCTACAGGGGATACTAGCTAACTATGGCTACACCTTC. Amino acid sequence: CAGSPLQGILANYGYTF.

This sequence joins TRBV7-9 and TRBJ1-1; perhaps TRBD1 as D (5 bases). CDR1 is SEHNR, CDR2 FQNEAQ, per germline (reference sequence). The CDR3 contains 14 residues. V lost 5 bases, J lost 5 bases, and 15 bases lay in between. The CDR3 sequence: CASSPAQGETEAFF. The CDR3 DNA sequence: TGTGCCAGCAGCCCCGCTCAGGGAGAGACTGAAGCTTTCTTT. Full variable domain (outside the CDR3, taken from reference TRBV7-9 and TRBJ1-1): DTGVSQNPRHKITKRGQNVTFRCDPISEHNRLYWYRQTLGQGPEFLTYFQNEAQLEKSRLLSDRFSAERPKGSFSTLEIQRTEQGDSAMYLCASSPAQGETEAFFGQGTRLTVV.

This chain links TRBV5-1 with TRBJ2-3; 8 bases are shared with TRBD2. The length of the CDR3 is 14 residues. V shed 4 bases and J 2 bases; nucleotides not matched to a gene: 3. CDR1 is SGHRS and CDR2 is YFSETQ in the germline V gene. The CDR3 is CASSISGDTDTQYF. In nucleotides, the CDR3 is TGCGCCAGCAGCATTAGCGGGGACACAGATACGCAGTATTTT. Looking up the rest from reference TRBV5-1 and TRBJ2-3 gives the full variable domain: KAGVTQTPRYLIKTRGQQVTLSCSPISGHRSVSWYQQTPGQGLQFLFEYFSETQRNKGNFPGRFSGRQFSNSRSEMNVSTLELGDSALYLCASSISGDTDTQYFGPGTRLTVL.

The chain employs TRBV7-2 and TRBJ2-3, with 10 positions matching TRBD2. The CDR3 runs to 16 residues. The germline gives CDR1 SGHTA, CDR2 FQGNSA. The V gene end was trimmed by 2 bases and the J gene end by 5 bases; junction bases not matched to a gene: 7. Here the CDR3 reads CASSLLAGVAGDTQYF. The CDR3 nucleotides read TGTGCCAGCAGCTTACTAGCGGGGGTAGCGGGAGATACGCAGTATTTT.

The chain has TRBV28 and TRBJ1-4, with 7 bases fitting TRBD1. The CDR3 sequence is 15 residues long. V was clipped by 6 bases and J by 4 bases; unmatched bases: 8. Germline V gene sequence: CDR1 MDHEN, CDR2 SYDVKM. CDR3 DNA: TGTGCCAGCAGCTTGACAGGGTCTAGTAATGAAAAACTGTTTTTT. Translation: CASSLTGSSNEKLFF.

V and J are TRBV7-9 and TRBJ1-2; no definite D call. This CDR3 has 15 amino acids. The V end was cut by 5 bases, the J end by 4 bases, with 17 bases between. CDR1 is SEHNR and CDR2 is FQNEAQ in the germline V gene (reference sequence). Here the CDR3 reads CASSVHHGKTYGYTF. The CDR3 DNA follows: TGTGCCAGCAGCGTCCACCATGGAAAGACCTATGGCTACACCTTC. The variable domain in full, with the rest retrieved from reference TRBV7-9 and TRBJ1-2, is DTGVSQNPRHKITKRGQNVTFRCDPISEHNRLYWYRQTLGQGPEFLTYFQNEAQLEKSRLLSDRFSAERPKGSFSTLEIQRTEQGDSAMYLCASSVHHGKTYGYTFGSGTRLTVV.

This clone was counted a few times. CDR3 protein: CASSPTGGQYTEAFF. For the CDR3, the DNA is TGTGCCAGCTCACCAACGGGGGGGCAATACACTGAAGCTTTCTTT. The J gene is TRBJ1-1, the V gene TRBV18; a weak D match, TRBD1 (6 bases). The CDR3 runs 15 residues. With 2 bases removed from V and 3 bases from J, the gap between germline ends came to 13 bases. Germline CDR1 is KGHSH and CDR2 is LQKENI.

The chain is built from TRBV29-1 and TRBJ1-2; D is unclear. The CDR3 sequence is 11 residues long. The ends were cut back, 5 bases at V and 2 bases at J, with 6 bases in the middle. In germline, CDR1 is SQVTM, CDR2 ANQGSEA. The CDR3 region is CSVNGNYGYTF. The CDR3 bases are TGCAGCGTTAACGGGAACTATGGCTACACCTTC.